This T cell receptor beta chain comes out of a study of T cell responses to AZD1222 COVID-19 vaccine. The CDR3 consists of 17 residues. Germline CDR1 SGHTA, CDR2 FQGNSA. V lost 4 bases and J lost 4, with 23 bases in between. Study results and caveats: There were repertoire samples only from the period after the peak T cell response.

Of note for this clone: The antigen is not known.

Clones were sequenced by immunoSEQ multiplex PCR, and TCRdb holds only the in-frame ones, with some missing. The sample yields approximately 160,000 clones, around 88% seen once. This TCR derives from an adult in good health. The chain is built from TRBV7-2 and TRBJ2-7; D is possibly TRBD1 or TRBD2 (6 bases each). Sequenced here: peripheral blood, sampled on day 0 of AZD1222 vaccination. CDR3 residues: CASSSRPTGAGTYEQYF. CDR3 bases: TGTGCCAGCAGCTCCCGGCCGACGGGGGCGGGCACTTACGAGCAGTACTTC.